This T cell receptor (beta chain) was obtained from a study of Ad26.COV2.S vaccination and SARS-CoV-2 variants. Treatment defined: some 19 received Ad26.COV2.S at low or high dose, single or two shots; five or six received placebo; per-sample allocation not given. Sampling took place 63 days after the first vaccine or placebo injection. Expression of Wuhan-strain SARS-CoV-2 spike came from the Ad26 vector that formed the vaccine. The trim removed 2 bases at V and 2 bases at J, leaving 8 bases unmatched. CDR3 length equals 18 residues. Profiling relied on immunoSEQ multiplex PCR, and the TCRdb table lists in-frame clones only, not all of them. Altogether about half a million clones are present, 70% to 90% being singletons, with the ten largest covering approximately 1.7%.

The rearrangement joins TRBV23-1 to TRBJ2-2; 10 nucleotides line up with TRBD1. TRBV23-1 is noted as an ORF with a role that remains uncertain. The sequences come from peripheral blood, collected in a trial of Ad26.COV2.S vaccine versus placebo. This sequence was found in a person between 18 and 65 years old who received the Ad26.COV2.S COVID-19 vaccine or a placebo. The CDR3 reads CASSQRQGAKNNTGELFF. The CDR3 DNA reads TGCGCCAGCAGTCAAAGACAGGGGGCTAAAAACAACACCGGGGAGCTGTTTTTT.